This T cell receptor (beta chain) originates from a study of shared clonotypes between healthy human individuals. In the CD4+ fraction, cells were divided into CD45RA+ naive and CD45RA-negative memory subsets. Germline CDR1 reads MNHEY; CDR2 reads SVGAGI. This CDR3 has 14 amino acids. V gave up 6 bases and J gave up 3 bases, with 14 bases separating them. This table comes from immunoSEQ multiplex PCR, and its TCRdb copy is limited to in-frame clones, with some not included. The sample carries 180,000 or so clones, about 93% recorded once. This clonotype was obtained from a woman under 40 in good health. Sequenced: naive CD4+ T cells sorted from blood. Subset indicated: CD45RA+ positively selected. The chain uses TRBV6-5 and TRBJ1-2; possible D gene TRBD1, 5 bases. The CDR3 loop is CASSQRGFDYGYTF. The CDR3, as DNA: TGTGCCAGCAGCCAAAGGGGATTCGACTATGGCTACACCTTC.